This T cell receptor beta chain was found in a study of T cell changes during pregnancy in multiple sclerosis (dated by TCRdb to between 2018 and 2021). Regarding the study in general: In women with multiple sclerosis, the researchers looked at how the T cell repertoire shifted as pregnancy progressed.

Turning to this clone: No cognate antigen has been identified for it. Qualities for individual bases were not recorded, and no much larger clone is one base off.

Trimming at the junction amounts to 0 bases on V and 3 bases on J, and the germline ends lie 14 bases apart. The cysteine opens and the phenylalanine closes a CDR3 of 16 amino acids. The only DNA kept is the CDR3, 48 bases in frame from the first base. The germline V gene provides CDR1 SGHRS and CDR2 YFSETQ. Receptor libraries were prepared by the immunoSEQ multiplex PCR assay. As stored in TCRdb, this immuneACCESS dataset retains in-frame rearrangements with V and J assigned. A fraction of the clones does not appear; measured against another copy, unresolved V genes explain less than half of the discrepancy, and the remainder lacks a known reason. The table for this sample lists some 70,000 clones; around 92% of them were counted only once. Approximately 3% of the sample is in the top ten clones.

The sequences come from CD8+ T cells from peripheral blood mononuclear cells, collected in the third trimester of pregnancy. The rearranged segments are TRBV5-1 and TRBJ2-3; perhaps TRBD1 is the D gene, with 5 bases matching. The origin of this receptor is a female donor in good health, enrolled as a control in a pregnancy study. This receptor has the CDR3 CASSLEGAYSTDTQYF. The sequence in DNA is TGCGCCAGCAGCTTGGAAGGGGCTTACTCAACAGATACGCAGTATTTT.